A single sample gave rise to the 28 T cell receptor beta chains below, sequenced in a study of shared clonotypes between healthy human individuals. CD45RO-negative CD8 cells positively selected for CCR7 made up the naive population, which excluded terminally differentiated effector memory CD45RA+ cells. TCRdb's table, derived via immunoSEQ multiplex PCR, lists solely in-frame clones and lacks some. The table has about 700,000 clones, approximately 90% seen once. The sample comprised naive CD8+ T cells sorted from blood. Receptors originate from a man younger than 45 in good health.

V usage is TRBV13 and J usage is TRBJ2-7; 9 positions agree with TRBD1. CDR3 length: 14 residues. Germline trimming cut 8 bases from V and 2 bases from J; bases unmatched to any gene: 7. In germline, CDR1 is PRHDT, CDR2 FYEKMQ (reference sequence). This CDR3 is CASATGTGPYEQYF. CDR3 bases: TGTGCCAGCGCTACCGGGACAGGGCCCTACGAGCAGTACTTC.

The rearrangement uses TRBV10-3 and TRBJ2-7, with 8 bases aligning to TRBD1. Per germline, CDR1 ENHRY and CDR2 SYGVKD. The V gene end was trimmed by 6 bases and the J gene end by 1 base; junction bases not matched to a gene: 8. The CDR3 has 15 amino acids. This CDR3 is CAISGQTGASYEQYF. CDR3 in DNA: TGTGCCATCAGCGGTCAGACAGGGGCTTCCTACGAGCAGTACTTC.

The chain recombines TRBV19 with TRBJ2-4, with 8 positions matching TRBD2. CDR3 length: 16 amino acids. V lost 1 base and J lost 2; bases outside the gene matches: 4. From germline, CDR1 is LNHDA and CDR2 SQIVND (reference sequence). Written as DNA, the CDR3 is TGTGCCAGTAGTATAGTAGCGGGATCGACCAAAAACATTCAGTACTTC. Amino acids: CASSIVAGSTKNIQYF.

J is TRBJ2-4 and V is TRBV30; TRBD1 agrees at 8 bases. The V gene's germline CDR1 is GTSNPN and CDR2 SVGIG (reference sequence). V lost 5 bases to trimming and J lost 0 bases; unmatched junction nucleotides: 3. The CDR3 contains 14 residues. CDR3 sequence: CAWGDRLAKNIQYF. The CDR3 DNA follows: TGTGCCTGGGGGGACAGGCTAGCCAAAAACATTCAGTACTTC.

The J gene is TRBJ2-3, the V gene TRBV11-2; D ambiguous. This CDR3 is 16 amino acids long. The germline V gene has CDR1 SGHAT and CDR2 FQNNGV. The V end was cut by 1 base, the J end by 3 bases, with 14 bases between. The CDR3 spells CASSLVLRPATDTQYF. In DNA form, the CDR3 reads TGTGCCAGCAGCTTAGTCCTACGGCCAGCAACAGATACGCAGTATTTT.

V usage is TRBV7-9 and J usage is TRBJ2-7, with D possibly being TRBD1 or TRBD2 (6 bases each). Germline V lookup: CDR1 SEHNR, CDR2 FQNEAQ (reference sequence). Trimming left V 3 bases short and J 9 bases short, with 18 bases between. The length of the CDR3 is 14 residues. This chain's CDR3 is CASSFGRGQPAQYF. In nucleotides, the CDR3 is TGTGCCAGCAGCTTTGGCCGGGGGCAGCCGGCGCAGTACTTC.

The CDR3 protein is CASSSRGDHGTELNSGNTIYF. The CDR3 coding sequence is TGTGCCAGCAGTAGCCGAGGAGACCACGGGACAGAGTTAAACTCTGGAAACACCATATATTTT. The rearrangement links TRBV27 to TRBJ1-3; 7 positions match TRBD1. The CDR3 is 21 residues long. V dropped 5 bases and J dropped 0; count of bases not matched to a gene: 22. The germline CDR1 and CDR2 sequences are MNHEY and SMNVEV (reference sequence).

This chain connects TRBV29-1 to TRBJ2-1; no reliable D call. V was shortened by 7 bases and J by 1 base, with 11 bases between the two germline ends. CDR1 SQVTM and CDR2 ANQGSEA come from the germline V gene. The CDR3 has 13 amino acids. The CDR3 DNA follows: TGCAGCGCCGGACCTCGATCCTACAATGAGCAGTTCTTC. This translates into CSAGPRSYNEQFF.

J is TRBJ2-1 and V is TRBV6-6; TRBD1 might be the D (6 bases). The germline V and J ends were trimmed by 8 bases and 3 bases, with 11 bases remaining between them. The length of the CDR3 is 13 residues. Germline CDR1 MNHNY, CDR2 SVGAGI (reference sequence). This CDR3 is CASSSGVYNEQFF. CDR3 DNA sequence: TGTGCCAGCTCATCAGGGGTCTACAATGAGCAGTTCTTC.

The chain joins TRBV29-1 to TRBJ2-5, with D possibly TRBD2 on 5 matching bases. The CDR3 covers 14 residues. The V gene's germline CDR1 is SQVTM and CDR2 ANQGSEA. V gave up 0 bases and J gave up 1 base, with 9 bases separating them. The CDR3 nucleotides are TGCAGCGTTGAAGATCGAAGCGGCCAAGAGACCCAGTACTTC. This translates into CSVEDRSGQETQYF.

The rearrangement joins TRBV11-2 to TRBJ2-3; D is unclear. The V end lost 2 bases, the J end lost 2 bases, and 5 bases lay between the germline ends. Germline loops: CDR1 SGHAT, CDR2 FQNNGV. The CDR3 has 13 amino acids. The DNA of the CDR3 is TGTGCCAGCAGCTTATCTCCCACAGATACGCAGTATTTT. Translating it yields CASSLSPTDTQYF.

The chain couples TRBV29-1 to TRBJ2-1, with 11 bases aligning to TRBD2. V gave up 6 bases and J gave up 5 bases; unmatched junction bases: 6. The CDR3 spans 14 residues. Germline V gives CDR1 SQVTM, CDR2 ANQGSEA. The CDR3 sequence is CSVPGLAVHNEQFF. Here the CDR3 DNA reads TGCAGCGTCCCGGGACTAGCGGTCCACAATGAGCAGTTCTTC.

The chain couples TRBV4-3 to TRBJ1-4; perhaps TRBD1 as D (5 bases). Trimming cost V 0 bases and J 4 bases, with 12 bases left between them. Looked up from germline, CDR1 is LGHNA and CDR2 is YSLEER. The CDR3 has 16 amino acids. CDR3 DNA sequence: TGCGCCAGCAGCCAAGATCCGAGGGACCTTAATGAAAAACTGTTTTTT. It is translated as CASSQDPRDLNEKLFF.

The V gene is TRBV11-2, the J gene TRBJ1-1; D may be TRBD1 (5 bases). From germline, CDR1 is SGHAT and CDR2 FQNNGV. V shed 3 bases and J shed 0 bases, with 5 bases lying between them. This CDR3 spans 13 amino acids. The DNA of the CDR3 is TGTGCCAGCAGCTTGGGACTGAACACTGAAGCTTTCTTT. Translating gives CASSLGLNTEAFF. Based on the CDR3 plus reference TRBV11-2 and TRBJ1-1, the full variable domain is EAGVAQSPRYKIIEKRQSVAFWCNPISGHATLYWYQQILGQGPKLLIQFQNNGVVDDSQLPKDRFSAERLKGVDSTLKIQPAKLEDSAVYLCASSLGLNTEAFFGQGTRLTVV.

This sequence joins TRBV5-4 and TRBJ2-1; 11 bases line up with TRBD2. After removal of 2 bases from V and 3 bases from J, the junction contained 4 bases not matched to a gene. This CDR3 contains 16 residues. Germline lookup yields CDR1 SGHNT and CDR2 YYREEE (reference sequence). In DNA form, the CDR3 reads TGTGCCAGCAGCTTAGATACTAGCGGGAGCTACAATGAGCAGTTCTTC. Translation gives CASSLDTSGSYNEQFF.

The chain recombines TRBV11-2 with TRBJ2-1; D ambiguous. Germline V gene data show CDR1 as SGHAT and CDR2 as FQNNGV. The CDR3 loop spans 15 amino acids. Trimming stripped 0 bases from V and 7 bases from J, with 13 bases between. The CDR3 nucleotides are TGTGCCAGCAGCTTAGATCTGGGTGAACTAAATGAGCAGTTCTTC. Translated, it gives CASSLDLGELNEQFF.

This clone was detected once. The chain employs TRBV7-9 and TRBJ2-5; TRBD2 agrees at 11 bases. The J segment lost 2 bases and the V segment lost 4 bases, leaving 9 bases of the junction unmatched. The CDR3 runs to 17 residues. Germline V CDR1 and CDR2: SEHNR, FQNEAQ (reference sequence). The CDR3 loop reads CASSSSRLAGWQETQYF. As DNA, the CDR3 is TGTGCCAGCAGCTCCTCCCGACTAGCGGGATGGCAAGAGACCCAGTACTTC.

This rearrangement joins TRBV18 to TRBJ2-1; 9 bases agree with TRBD1. Germline V lookup: CDR1 KGHSH, CDR2 LQKENI. V lost 3 bases to trimming and J lost 8 bases; unmatched junction nucleotides: 8. The CDR3 runs to 15 residues. As DNA, the CDR3 is TGTGCCAGCTCACCGGACAGGGGTCCTGTGGATGAGCAGTTCTTC. Translated: CASSPDRGPVDEQFF.

The V and J genes are TRBV4-3 and TRBJ2-1, with D unresolved. With 0 bases removed from V and 5 bases from J, the gap between germline ends came to 8 bases. Germline CDR1 reads LGHNA; CDR2 reads YSLEER. The CDR3 contains 14 residues. CDR3 DNA: TGCGCCAGCAGCCAAGATCTTGGGGACAATGAGCAGTTCTTC. Amino acid sequence: CASSQDLGDNEQFF.

The V gene is TRBV7-9, the J gene TRBJ1-2; D unclear. The V and J ends lost 7 bases and 0 bases respectively, with 27 bases between them. This CDR3 has 19 amino acids. Looked up from germline, CDR1 is SEHNR and CDR2 is FQNEAQ (reference sequence). The CDR3 sequence: CASTNPNVGSEAANYGYTF. In nucleotides, the CDR3 is TGTGCCAGCACTAATCCAAATGTCGGCAGTGAGGCAGCTAACTATGGCTACACCTTC.

This chain joins TRBV4-1 and TRBJ1-5; D is unresolved. The CDR3 has 14 amino acids. CDR1 and CDR2 from the germline V gene are MGHRA and YSYEKL. V was shortened by 4 bases and J by 3 bases, with 10 bases between the two germline ends. CDR3 coding DNA: TGCGCCAGCAGCCTCAGACTAGCCAATCAGCCCCAGCATTTT. Translation gives CASSLRLANQPQHF.

V is TRBV7-6 and J is TRBJ1-4; TRBD1 agrees at 9 bases. Germline V gives CDR1 SGHVS, CDR2 FNYEAQ. The V and J ends lost 3 bases and 1 base, in that order; junction bases with no gene match: 0. The CDR3 contains 15 residues. The CDR3 loop reads CASSLGQGTNEKLFF. The CDR3 nucleotides are TGTGCCAGCAGCTTGGGACAGGGAACTAATGAAAAACTGTTTTTT.

This clone was found once. The chain links TRBV27 to TRBJ2-7; a weak D match, TRBD2 (6 bases). Trimming took 3 bases from V and 2 from J, leaving 20 bases between them. The length of the CDR3 is 17 residues. Germline loops: CDR1 MNHEY, CDR2 SMNVEV (reference sequence). The CDR3, as DNA: TGTGCCAGCAGTTTCTACCCCCCCGGGACGGGGGCCTACGAGCAGTACTTC. It encodes CASSFYPPGTGAYEQYF.

V usage is TRBV15 and J usage is TRBJ2-7, with 10 nucleotides matching TRBD2. The germline CDR1 and CDR2 sequences are LNHNV and YYDKDF (reference sequence). CDR3 size: 15 residues. V gave up 5 bases and J gave up 4 bases; unmatched junction bases: 8. The CDR3 bases are TGTGCCACCAGCCGACAACTAGCGGGAAGGTACGAGCAGTACTTC. It encodes CATSRQLAGRYEQYF.

This rearrangement joins TRBV7-9 to TRBJ2-2; possibly TRBD1 for D (6 bases). Germline lookup yields CDR1 SEHNR and CDR2 FQNEAQ (reference sequence). This CDR3 comprises 12 residues. Trimming cost V 10 bases and J 8 bases, with 14 bases left between them. Here the CDR3 DNA reads TGTGCCACTCACAGGGTATCGGGGGAGCTGTTTTTT. Translation: CATHRVSGELFF.

The chain is built from TRBV7-6 and TRBJ1-1; D unclear. Germline CDR1 reads SGHVS; CDR2 reads FNYEAQ. CDR3 size: 12 residues. Trimming shortened V by 5 bases and J by 7 bases, and 11 bases separated the two germline ends. The CDR3 bases are TGTGCCAGCAGCCCGGCCGGGGATGAAGCTTTCTTT. This encodes CASSPAGDEAFF.

J is TRBJ2-1 and V is TRBV29-1; a possible D gene is TRBD2 (6 bases). V was cut by 7 bases and J by 9 bases, with 19 bases left in between. The germline CDR1 and CDR2 sequences are SQVTM and ANQGSEA. This CDR3 is 13 amino acids long. This chain's CDR3 is CSARAAGRTEQFF. As DNA, the CDR3 is TGCAGCGCACGAGCGGCGGGAAGAACTGAGCAGTTCTTC.

This clone is a singleton in its sample. The CDR3, as DNA: TGCGCCAGCAGCCAAGGCAGGGGGTACGGAAACACCATATATTTT. This sequence encodes CASSQGRGYGNTIYF. The chain joins TRBV4-3 to TRBJ1-3, with 7 bases lining up with TRBD1. Per the germline V gene, CDR1 is LGHNA and CDR2 is YSLEER. The CDR3 extends over 15 amino acids. Germline trimming cut 1 base from V and 4 bases from J; bases unmatched to any gene: 4.